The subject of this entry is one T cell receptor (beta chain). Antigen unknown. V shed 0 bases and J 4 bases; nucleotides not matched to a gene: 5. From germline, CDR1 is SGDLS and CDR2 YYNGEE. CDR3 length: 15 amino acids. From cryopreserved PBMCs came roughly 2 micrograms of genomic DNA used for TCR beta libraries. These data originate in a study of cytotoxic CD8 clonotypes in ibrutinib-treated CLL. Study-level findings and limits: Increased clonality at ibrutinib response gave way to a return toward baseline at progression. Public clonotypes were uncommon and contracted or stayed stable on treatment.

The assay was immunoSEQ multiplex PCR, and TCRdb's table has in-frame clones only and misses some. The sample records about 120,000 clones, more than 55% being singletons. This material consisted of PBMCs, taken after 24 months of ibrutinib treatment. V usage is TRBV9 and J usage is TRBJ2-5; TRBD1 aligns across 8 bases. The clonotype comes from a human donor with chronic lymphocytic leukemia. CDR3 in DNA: TGTGCCAGCAGCGTAGAAGGCAGGGGGCCAGAGACCCAGTACTTC. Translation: CASSVEGRGPETQYF.